This entry concerns a single T cell receptor (beta chain). The antigen this receptor binds is unknown. No much larger clone exists at a distance of one base, and base qualities are not known. This sample was included in a study of cytomegalovirus exposure and HLA in healthy donors (TCRdb year 2017). In terms of the full investigation: In an earlier analysis of approximately 640 of the donors, around 300 Gb of sequence data and just under 120 million unique TCR beta sequences from about 179 million T cells were reported. An early release covering roughly 640 HLA-typed donors comprised about 300 gigabases of sequencing data and around 80 million unique TCR sequences. Of the roughly 410 genotyped donors, 70% to 90% were placed in the genetic ancestry cluster associated with self-reported Caucasian donors. The study aimed to test whether signatures of past pathogen exposure could be identified by cataloging public T cell receptors. Using immunosequencing, the study profiled T cell repertoires from about 610 subjects and related those repertoires to cytomegalovirus serostatus. A separate validation cohort of roughly 120 different subjects was used in addition to the roughly 670-subject first cohort. High-throughput TCR immunosequencing, statistical association of individual TCRs with disease status, and machine learning were combined to predict cytomegalovirus infection status. A later analysis re-examined previously published TCR beta repertoires from about 670 donors and added high-resolution HLA genotyping to investigate patterns of TCR occurrence. Rather than drawing on any new phenotypic data, the later analysis identified candidate immune exposures from TCR beta sequences and the way those sequences occurred across donors. An earlier analysis of several hundred of the donors applied high-throughput TCR beta sequencing to assess whether each TCR beta V gene segment acted as functional or pseudogenic. Donor age, sex, ethnicity and CMV serostatus were compiled together with the repertoire data. A later genetic analysis used genome-wide SNP genotypes for about three fifths of the 666 donors, treating that subset as a discovery cohort. All discovery cohort repertoires had been generated on a single sequencing platform. HLA typing included class I and class II loci at four-digit resolution. The number of typed donors differed by locus: about 629-630 for A, B, C, DRB1 and DQB1; some 540 for DQA1; fewer than 610 for DPA1; and some 470 for DPB1. Four to six DR-DQ haplotypes were handled as single units for association and clustering, since linkage in the cohort was strong. Among roughly 400 genotyped donors of the cohort, an average of roughly 230,000 unique TCR beta nucleotide sequences was sequenced per donor, of which roughly 18% were non-productive. General findings and caveats noted by the study authors: In both the original and validation cohorts, the classifier was reported to diagnose cytomegalovirus status with high specificity and sensitivity. HLA typing was unavailable for some donors at each locus, so association tests used only the typed subset. Three of the identified cytomegalovirus-associated TCR beta chains were confirmed in vitro to be specific for cytomegalovirus antigens. The study gave a list of roughly 150 TCR beta chains associated with cytomegalovirus. This cohort had only TCR beta chains sequenced, and the lack of alpha or paired-chain data limited which features could be detected. Immune exposure information for the cohort was limited to CMV serostatus. Because counts were too low, seventeen rarely observed V segments, including chromosome 9 orphons, were left out of the earlier analysis of approximately 580 of the donors. According to a later analysis, parvovirus B19, influenza, CMV and Epstein-Barr virus appeared linked to several top co-occurrence clusters. Linkage disequilibrium might explain the correlated functional status among segregating V segments, but an unknown experimental factor could not be excluded. In a later analysis, HLA-associated TCR beta chains were found to be more clonally expanded and to have lower generation probabilities than equally common non-associated chains. A further reported finding was that TCR beta sequences accurately predicted the HLA-A and HLA-B alleles for most subjects in the first cohort. Specific HLA alleles were associated with 15,000 to 20,000 TCR beta sequences at a false discovery rate of 0.05 in a later analysis. Most TCR sequences were observed very rarely across donors, whereas some public TCRs were present in many individuals. The 87-base-pair reads could not distinguish some IMGT-functional V segments, including TRBV6-2 and TRBV6-3, so those segments were excluded. A group of highly shared sequence variants was considered likely to be a technical artifact of the sequencing pipeline. A later analysis found that TCR association rates varied across HLA loci, with DRB1 alleles showing the most associated TCRs and HLA-C alleles the fewest. A later genetic analysis reported fewer N-insertions in productive TCRs among donors in an Asian-associated ancestry cluster than the roughly 700-donor mean. Presence/absence analyses assumed roughly uniform sequencing depth across donors, an assumption that may not hold. A later genetic analysis associated a missense DCLRE1C variant with V-gene and J-gene trimming of TCR beta chains, and an independent cohort replicated the association. When HLA alleles, especially DR and DQ, strongly co-occurred, attributing TCR associations to individual alleles was difficult. According to the authors, the approach could potentially be generalized to other disease states and immunological phenotypes. A later analysis found that most CMV-associated TCR beta chains appeared HLA-restricted, with HLA associations seemingly driven largely by CMV exposure. In an earlier analysis of about 550 of the donors, most TCR beta V segments were observed in productive rearrangements about 87% or about 30% of the time, broadly matching IMGT annotations.

The cohort consisted of 666 healthy bone marrow donors. Cohort members were all nominally healthy when sampled, although unrecorded immune exposures were likely present. The donor tested CMV seropositive and was one of the 289 seropositive cohort members. A peripheral blood sample was provided by each donor, and peripheral blood mononuclear cells were used for TCR beta sequencing. The Qiagen DNeasy Blood Extraction Kit was used to extract genomic DNA from the blood cell samples. Libraries were made using the immunoSEQ multiplex PCR assay. For the multiplex PCR, a mixture combining 60 forward primers for TCR Vbeta segments and 13 reverse primers for TCR Jbeta segments was used. The CDR3 region of rearranged TCR beta genes was amplified from genomic DNA by a multiplex PCR assay. The Illumina HiSeq System was used to sequence the amplified TCR beta libraries as 87-base-pair reads. The published analysis was carried out like this. Across the 700 or so repertoires, a later analysis counted approximately 83 million unique TCR beta chains, some 11 million of which were shared by at least two donors. A nearest-neighbor algorithm error-corrected the raw reads and collapsed the reads into unique sequences, merging closely related sequences to remove PCR and sequencing errors. Alignment of CDR3 sequences to IMGT reference sequences was used to assign V, D and J gene segments. Each retained sequence needed at least a six-nucleotide match to both a V gene segment and a J gene segment. Rearrangements were classified as productive when the CDR3 lacked stop codons and remained in frame with V and J, and all other rearrangements were classified as non-productive. Following IMGT convention, CDR3 was defined as the stretch from the second conserved V-encoded cysteine up to the conserved J-encoded phenylalanine. The earlier analysis of a few hundred of the donors excluded any sequence lacking an unambiguous match to a single V gene segment. In an earlier analysis of roughly 600 of the donors, a V segment was called functional when productive rearrangements were above 56.7%, and segregating when the standard deviation between donors exceeded 5%. A statistical classification framework was developed to diagnose cytomegalovirus status using the catalog of TCR beta chain sequences. In a later analysis, TCR nucleotide sequences were compared against IMGT/GENE-DB human TR gene sequences so that V and J genes could be assigned. Using the TCRdist pipeline, a later analysis assigned CDR3 sequences along with most-parsimonious VDJ recombination scenarios. In a later analysis, each TCR beta chain was defined by its CDR3 amino acid sequence together with its V-gene family, and reads without a unique V-gene family were excluded. In a later analysis, several hundred highly shared, low-generation-probability nucleotide sequences were removed to address suspected cross-contamination and a sequencing artifact. In a later analysis, a clonal expansion index for each public chain was calculated from normalized within-repertoire ranks of inferred template counts. Generation probabilities in a later analysis came from a VDJ recombination model fitted to out-of-frame rearrangements, and those results were checked against IGoR. In a later analysis, hypergeometric tests were used to score TCR-TCR, TCR-HLA and TCR-CMV co-occurrence, with a repertoire-size bias correction applied to TCR pairs. To estimate false discovery rates, a later analysis permuted the HLA or CMV assignments 20 times. In a later analysis, co-occurring TCRs were grouped using DBSCAN, with TCRdist sequence similarity added in when clustering inside HLA-allele-positive subsets. Repertoires with fewer than 30,000 or more than 120,000 public chains, plus five repertoires with anomalous nucleotide sharing, were excluded from co-occurrence clustering. TCRdb provides this immuneACCESS table in a form limited to in-frame rearrangements. Some clones are lacking; in checked studies, under half of them reflect an unresolved V gene, and why the rest are absent is not known. From that table come the V and J calls and clone size; the DNA was used to work out D and trimming. For this sample the table gives about 100,000 clones, of which roughly a tenth were detected only once. Together, the top ten hold under 6% of the sample.

Spanning cysteine to phenylalanine, the CDR3 consists of 14 amino acids. The DNA shown is the 42-base CDR3, in frame from base 1. The germline V gene (reference sequence) provides CDR1 LNHDA and CDR2 SQIVND. Germline trimming: 5 bases from V, 0 bases from J; junction bases outside gene matches: 4. This chain is built from TRBV19 and TRBJ2-7, with 7 bases in between that match TRBD1. Material: PBMCs. The TCR comes from a man in his forties in good health and CMV-seropositive. The sequenced DNA: TGTGCCAGTAGTGCTAGGGACAGCTCCTACGAGCAGTACTTC. This translates into CASSARDSSYEQYF.